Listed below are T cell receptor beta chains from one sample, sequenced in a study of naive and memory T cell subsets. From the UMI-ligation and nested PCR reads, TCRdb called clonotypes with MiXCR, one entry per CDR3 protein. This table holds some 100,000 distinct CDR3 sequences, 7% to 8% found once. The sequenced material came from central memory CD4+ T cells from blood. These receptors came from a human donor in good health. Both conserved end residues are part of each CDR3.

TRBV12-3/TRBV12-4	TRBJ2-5	CASAYLPGNQETQYF
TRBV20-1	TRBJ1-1	CSARGAGRKAFF
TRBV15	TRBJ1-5	CATSPPGVPQRPQHF
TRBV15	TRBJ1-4	CATSREVREKLFF
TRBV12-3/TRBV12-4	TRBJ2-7	CASSSRTGRYEQYF
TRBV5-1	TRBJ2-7	CASTIAGSEEQYF
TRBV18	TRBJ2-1	CASSPPGSSYNEQFF
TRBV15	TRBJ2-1	CATSRDPAGTYNEQFF
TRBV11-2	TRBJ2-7	CASSLDVSYEQYF
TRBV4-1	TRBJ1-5	CASSQGFGSANQPQHF
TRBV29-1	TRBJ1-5	CSVSDRSNQPQHF
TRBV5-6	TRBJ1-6	CASSKQGTGNSPLHF